This T cell receptor (beta chain) is drawn from a study of blood T cell repertoires in COVID-19. Study-level background: Donors in the United States, Italy and Spain gave samples during acute or convalescent COVID-19. From T cells, B-cell-depleted T cells, or PBMCs came the material, which was cDNA or gDNA.

Comment on this clone: The same CDR3 is also encoded by other DNA sequences in this sample.

Sequencing used immunoSEQ multiplex PCR; TCRdb keeps in-frame clones, though not all of them. The data contain roughly 480,000 clones, about 91% of them singletons. This receptor was obtained from a man aged 18 to 30 with COVID-19, enrolled during active disease. Sequences were obtained from peripheral blood.

DNA for the CDR3: TGTGCCACCAGTGATAGGACAGGGAGCTATGGCTACACCTTC. It encodes CATSDRTGSYGYTF. The V gene is TRBV24-1, the J gene TRBJ1-2; 8 nucleotides agree with TRBD1. V was pared by 3 bases and J by 4 bases, with 3 bases of the junction left unmatched. CDR3 size: 14 residues. Germline assignment: CDR1 KGHDR and CDR2 SFDVKD.